The T cell receptor beta chain described here comes from a study of blood T cells in healthy people across ages. Study-wide results and caveats: A roughly linear age-dependent decrease characterized TCR beta diversity per million T cells.

About this clonotype itself: Its cognate antigen is unknown.

Trimming took off 0 bases at V and 8 bases at J, with 11 bases between the two ends. In germline, CDR1 is SGDLS, CDR2 YYNGEE. The CDR3 spans 13 residues. PCR was performed a second time for about 6 to 12 cycles using a sample-barcoded 5' primer and a J-beta primer mix. TCRdb fed the 5' RACE reads into MiXCR, producing one record per CDR3 protein. The profile covers about 620,000 distinct CDR3 sequences, with around 21% appearing a single time and roughly 3.9% taken by the ten largest. This receptor was taken from a man between 65 and 80 years old in good health. The V gene is TRBV9, the J gene TRBJ1-2; no definite D call. Sequenced sample: blood. CDR3 coding DNA: TGTGCCAGCAGCGTAGTCGGTGGGTACGGCTACACCTTC. Amino acid sequence: CASSVVGGYGYTF.